Below, one T cell receptor (beta chain) is given with its context. Its target is not known. This entry comes from a study of T-cell reconstitution after alpha-beta-depleted transplantation in children. General observations from the study: The high TCRbeta diversity at day 60 in some patients came from surviving recipient T cells and thymic progenitors. Hyperexpanded clones declined; after one year, newly produced T cells mostly supplied diversity. There were reportedly several hundred expanded graft clones from which alpha-beta T cells came about two months after transplant.

TCRbeta library construction was performed incorporating unique molecular identifiers. TCRdb reprocessed the PCR reads with MiXCR, giving one entry per CDR3 protein. The data show approximately 82,000 distinct CDR3 sequences, 15% to 20% seen once. V dropped 2 bases and J dropped 0 bases, with 9 bases sitting between them. Germline V gene data show CDR1 as SGHRS and CDR2 as YFSETQ. The CDR3 is 14 residues long. The origin of this receptor is a male patient between 2 and 15 years old who had a stem cell transplant for acute lymphoblastic leukemia, so the T cells may come from the graft donor. The chain joins TRBV5-1 to TRBJ2-7; no reliable D call. This sample comprised PBMCs, mostly from graft donor cells, obtained 360 days after TCRalphabeta/CD19-depleted stem cell transplant. The CDR3 DNA reads TGCGCCAGCAGCTTATACGTAAGCTCCTACGAGCAGTACTTC. It codes for CASSLYVSSYEQYF.